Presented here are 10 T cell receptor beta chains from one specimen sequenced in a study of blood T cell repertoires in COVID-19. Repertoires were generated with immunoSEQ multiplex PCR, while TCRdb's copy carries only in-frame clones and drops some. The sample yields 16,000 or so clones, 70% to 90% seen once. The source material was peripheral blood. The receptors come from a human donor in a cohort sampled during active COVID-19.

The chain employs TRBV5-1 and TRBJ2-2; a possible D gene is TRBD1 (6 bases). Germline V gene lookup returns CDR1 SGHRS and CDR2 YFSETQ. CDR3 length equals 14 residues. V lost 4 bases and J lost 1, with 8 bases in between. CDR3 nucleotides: TGCGCCAGCAGCACGGGACAGAACACCGGGGAGCTGTTTTTT. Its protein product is CASSTGQNTGELFF. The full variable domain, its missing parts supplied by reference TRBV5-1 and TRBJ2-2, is KAGVTQTPRYLIKTRGQQVTLSCSPISGHRSVSWYQQTPGQGLQFLFEYFSETQRNKGNFPGRFSGRQFSNSRSEMNVSTLELGDSALYLCASSTGQNTGELFFGEGSRLTVL.

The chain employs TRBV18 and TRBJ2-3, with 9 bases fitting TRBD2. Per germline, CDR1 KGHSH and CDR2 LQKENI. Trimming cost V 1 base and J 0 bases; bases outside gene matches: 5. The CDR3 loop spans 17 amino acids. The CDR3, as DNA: TGTGCCAGCTCACCACTGGGGCTAGCGGGGAGCACAGATACGCAGTATTTT. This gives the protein CASSPLGLAGSTDTQYF.

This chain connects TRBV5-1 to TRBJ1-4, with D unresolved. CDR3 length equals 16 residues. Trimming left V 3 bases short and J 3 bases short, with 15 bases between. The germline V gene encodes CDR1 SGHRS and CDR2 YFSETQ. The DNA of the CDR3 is TGCGCCAGCAGCTCCCAGCCTCGGGGTGCTAATGAAAAACTGTTTTTT. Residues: CASSSQPRGANEKLFF.

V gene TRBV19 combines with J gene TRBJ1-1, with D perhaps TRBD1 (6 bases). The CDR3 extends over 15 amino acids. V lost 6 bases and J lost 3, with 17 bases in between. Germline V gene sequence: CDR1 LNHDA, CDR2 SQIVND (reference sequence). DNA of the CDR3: TGTGCCAGTAGCATGAAACTGCAGGGGTACACTGAAGCTTTCTTT. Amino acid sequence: CASSMKLQGYTEAFF.

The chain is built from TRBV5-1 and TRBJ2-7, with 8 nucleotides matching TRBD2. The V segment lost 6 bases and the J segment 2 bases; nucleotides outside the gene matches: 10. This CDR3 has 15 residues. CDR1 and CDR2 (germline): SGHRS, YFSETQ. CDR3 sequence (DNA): TGCGCCAGCACTCCTTCTGTGCGGGGGGCCTACGAGCAGTACTTC. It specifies CASTPSVRGAYEQYF.

CDR3 amino acids: CASSPALTSQLYEQYF. CDR3 DNA sequence: TGTGCCAGCTCACCGGCACTTACTAGCCAGCTCTACGAGCAGTACTTC. The genes are TRBV18 and TRBJ2-7; tentatively, D is TRBD2 (6 bases). V was pared by 3 bases and J by 3 bases, with 18 bases between. Germline V gives CDR1 KGHSH, CDR2 LQKENI. The CDR3 spans 16 residues.

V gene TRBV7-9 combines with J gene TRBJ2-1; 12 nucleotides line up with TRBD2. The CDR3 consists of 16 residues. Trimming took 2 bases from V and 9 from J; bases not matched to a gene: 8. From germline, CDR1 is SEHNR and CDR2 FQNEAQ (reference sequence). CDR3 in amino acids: CASSLSSGGVVGEQFF. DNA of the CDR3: TGTGCCAGCAGCTTATCTAGCGGGGGGGTCGTAGGTGAGCAGTTCTTC.

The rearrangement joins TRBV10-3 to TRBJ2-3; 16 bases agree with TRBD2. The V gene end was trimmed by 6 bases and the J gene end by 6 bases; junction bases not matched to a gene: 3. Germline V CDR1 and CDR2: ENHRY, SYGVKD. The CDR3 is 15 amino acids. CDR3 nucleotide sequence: TGTGCCATCAGAGGGACTAGCGGGGGGGGTGATACGCAGTATTTT. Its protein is CAIRGTSGGGDTQYF.

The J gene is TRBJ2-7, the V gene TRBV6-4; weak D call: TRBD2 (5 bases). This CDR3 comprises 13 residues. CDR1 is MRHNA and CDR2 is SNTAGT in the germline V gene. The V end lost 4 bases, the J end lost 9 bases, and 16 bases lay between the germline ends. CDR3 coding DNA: TGTGCCAGCAGTGGCACTAGGCTATCGGGGCAGTACTTC. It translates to CASSGTRLSGQYF.

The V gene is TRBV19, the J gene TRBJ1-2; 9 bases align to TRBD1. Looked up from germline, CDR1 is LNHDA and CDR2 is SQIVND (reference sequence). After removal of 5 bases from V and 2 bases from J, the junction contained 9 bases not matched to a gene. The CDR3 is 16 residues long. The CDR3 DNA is TGTGCCAGTAGTGTTAATCCGGGACAGGGAAACTATGGCTACACCTTC. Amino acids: CASSVNPGQGNYGYTF.